These 21 T cell receptor beta chains came from one sample sequenced in a study of blood T cells in healthy people across ages. Primers used in a second PCR of roughly 6 to 12 cycles were a sample-barcoded 5' primer and a J-beta primer mix. TCRdb used MiXCR to reprocess the 5' RACE reads, holding one entry per CDR3 protein. The sample contains 780,000 or so distinct CDR3 sequences, 25% of which appear only once. In addition, the sample was reused for a study of T cells of mothers and their children.

The material sequenced was blood. These receptors were taken from a boy aged 10-17 years in good health.

This chain connects TRBV2 to TRBJ2-7; 7 nucleotides align to TRBD2. Germline lookup yields CDR1 SNHLY and CDR2 FYNNEI. V gave up 6 bases and J gave up 6 bases; unmatched junction bases: 8. The CDR3 is 13 residues long. CDR3 coding DNA: TGTGCCAGCAGAGGGAGGGAGCTGGGCGAGCAGTACTTC. Translated, it gives CASRGRELGEQYF.

This clonotype was counted a few times. The chain combines TRBV6-5 with TRBJ1-2, with 9 bases matching TRBD1. Unmatched junction bases numbered 1, after V lost 5 bases and J lost 0 bases. Germline CDR1 reads MNHEY; CDR2 reads SVGAGI. This CDR3 spans 14 amino acids. The CDR3 nucleotides read TGTGCCAGCAGTCGGACAGGGGCTAACTATGGCTACACCTTC. Residues: CASSRTGANYGYTF.

The rearrangement links TRBV7-2 to TRBJ2-3; D ambiguous. The V end lost 0 bases, the J end lost 14 bases, and 15 bases lay between the germline ends. Looked up from germline, CDR1 is SGHTA and CDR2 is FQGNSA. The CDR3 loop spans 13 amino acids. CDR3 nucleotide sequence: TGTGCCAGCAGCTTAGCGCTGACTTCCTCTCCGTATTTT. Translating it yields CASSLALTSSPYF.

The sample holds a few counts of this clonotype. This chain uses TRBV20-1 with TRBJ2-7; weak D call: TRBD2 (7 bases). The CDR3 is made up of 14 amino acids. V lost 3 bases to trimming and J lost 3 bases, with 15 bases between them. The germline V gene encodes CDR1 DFQATT and CDR2 SNEGSKA (reference sequence). In DNA form, the CDR3 reads TGCAGTGCTAGGGGAAGGGGGGGCGTCTACGAGCAGTACTTC. This encodes CSARGRGGVYEQYF.

This clonotype has just a few counts. The DNA for the CDR3 is TGTGCCAGCAGTTACAGGGGGAGAACCTACGAGCAGTACTTC. This sequence encodes CASSYRGRTYEQYF. The chain has TRBV12-3 or TRBV12-4 and TRBJ2-7; 8 bases agree with TRBD1. There are 14 residues in the CDR3. J gave up 2 bases and V 4 bases, and 4 bases lay outside the gene matches.

The rearrangement links TRBV6-1 to TRBJ1-1; no firm D call. Trimming stripped 7 bases from V and 0 bases from J, with 12 bases between. The germline CDR1 and CDR2 sequences are MNHNS and SASEGT. The CDR3 totals 14 residues. CDR3 coding DNA: TGTGCCAGCACTATAACTGGGGTGAACACTGAAGCTTTCTTT. It translates to CASTITGVNTEAFF.

The chain couples TRBV6-6 to TRBJ2-5; D is perhaps TRBD2 (5 bases). CDR3 size: 12 residues. Trimming took 5 bases from V and 11 from J, leaving 15 bases between them. Germline assignment: CDR1 MNHNY and CDR2 SVGAGI (reference sequence). CDR3 bases: TGTGCCAGCAGTCCAGGCTCCTTAGCGCAGTACTTC. Its translation: CASSPGSLAQYF.

This clonotype was detected only a few times. The chain carries TRBV2 and TRBJ1-4, with 7 bases aligning to TRBD1. From germline, CDR1 is SNHLY and CDR2 FYNNEI. The CDR3 covers 12 residues. Trimming at V came to 7 bases and at J to 7 bases, leaving 3 bases not matched to a gene. The CDR3 DNA sequence: TGTGCCAGCAACAGGGGAGGTGAAAAACTGTTTTTT. This sequence encodes CASNRGGEKLFF.

The chain employs TRBV2 and TRBJ1-2; TRBD1 is a possible D gene (6 bases). The V end lost 6 bases, the J end lost 2 bases, and 10 bases lay between the germline ends. Per the germline V gene, CDR1 is SNHLY and CDR2 is FYNNEI. This CDR3 has 13 residues. In DNA, the CDR3 is TGTGCCAGCAGAGATCAGGGGAACTATGGCTACACCTTC. Its protein is CASRDQGNYGYTF.

The gene calls are TRBV11-2 and TRBJ1-1, with 8 bases that match TRBD1. Germline assignment: CDR1 SGHAT and CDR2 FQNNGV. The junction had 8 bases not matched to a gene; V was cut back by 5 bases and J by 0 bases. This CDR3 has 16 residues. The CDR3 DNA reads as TGTGCCAGCAGCGGGACAGGTGAGAACATGAACACTGAAGCTTTCTTT. This translates into CASSGTGENMNTEAFF.

This CDR3 is CASSTWTSGTTQQYF. CDR3 nucleotide sequence: TGTGCCAGCAGTACCTGGACTAGCGGGACAACCCAGCAGTACTTC. This rearrangement joins TRBV6-5 to TRBJ2-7, with 12 bases identical to TRBD2. The CDR3 runs 15 residues. Germline V lookup: CDR1 MNHEY, CDR2 SVGAGI. V dropped 5 bases and J dropped 8; count of bases not matched to a gene: 10.

The V gene is TRBV9, the J gene TRBJ2-1; D gene uncertain. Between the trimmed V and J ends, which lost 5 bases and 8 bases, there was a span of 8 bases. Per the germline V gene, CDR1 is SGDLS and CDR2 is YYNGEE. This CDR3 contains 11 residues. For the CDR3, the DNA is TGTGCCAGCAGTAAGAGCCATGAGCAGTTCTTC. Protein sequence: CASSKSHEQFF. Variable domain in full (rest from reference TRBV9 and TRBJ2-1): DSGVTQTPKHLITATGQRVTLRCSPRSGDLSVYWYQQSLDQGLQFLIQYYNGEERAKGNILERFSAQQFPDLHSELNLSSLELGDSALYFCASSKSHEQFFGPGTRLTVL.

This clonotype has just a few counts. The CDR3 loop is CASSSTPGPRPYNEQFF. In nucleotides, the CDR3 is TGTGCCAGCAGCTCCACACCCGGTCCTCGTCCCTACAATGAGCAGTTCTTC. The rearrangement uses TRBV7-9 and TRBJ2-1; D not resolved. The CDR3 runs 17 residues. Trimming shortened V by 4 bases and J by 2 bases, and 18 bases separated the two germline ends. Looked up from germline, CDR1 is SEHNR and CDR2 is FQNEAQ (reference sequence).

This clonotype was counted between two and nine times. The chain has TRBV7-9 and TRBJ2-2; TRBD2 might be the D (5 bases). Germline CDR1 and CDR2: SEHNR and FQNEAQ (reference sequence). V lost 6 bases and J 6 bases, leaving 11 bases between the germline ends. CDR3 length equals 13 residues. The CDR3 loop reads CASRGAVPGELFF. CDR3 sequence (DNA): TGTGCCAGCAGGGGAGCAGTCCCCGGGGAGCTGTTTTTT.

This clonotype was seen only a few times. The genes are TRBV27 and TRBJ1-1, with D uncertain. The V end was cut by 10 bases, the J end by 7 bases, with 16 bases between. The CDR3 consists of 12 residues. Germline values: CDR1 MNHEY, CDR2 SMNVEV (reference sequence). CDR3 sequence reads: CAIKDADFEAFF. CDR3 coding DNA: TGTGCCATCAAAGACGCTGACTTTGAAGCTTTCTTT.

A few counts support this clonotype. The V and J genes are TRBV7-2 and TRBJ2-5; a possible D gene is TRBD1 (5 bases). The J call could be wrong; TRBJ2-1 is a better fit for the DNA end. CDR1 SGHTA and CDR2 FQGNSA come from the germline V gene. This CDR3 has 15 residues. Here the CDR3 DNA reads TGTGCCAGCAACCCTGGGGCAGGGTATTTCAATGAGCAGTTCTTC. This encodes CASNPGAGYFNEQFF.

The chain couples TRBV5-1 to TRBJ2-6; no clear D gene. CDR1 is SGHRS and CDR2 is YFSETQ in the germline V gene. This CDR3 is built from 15 residues. The ends were cut back, 4 bases at V and 0 bases at J, with 8 bases in the middle. CDR3 nucleotides: TGCGCCAGCAGCGATGAGTTCTCTGGGGCCAACGTCCTGACTTTC. Protein sequence: CASSDEFSGANVLTF.

The genes are TRBV4-3 and TRBJ2-5; no reliable D call. TRBJ2-7 matches the DNA end more closely, so the J call is doubtful. CDR1 is LGHNA and CDR2 is YSLEER in the germline V gene. The CDR3 runs to 13 residues. CDR3 sequence (DNA): TGCGCCAGCAGCCAAGACAAGGGAACCGAGCAGTACTTC. This sequence encodes CASSQDKGTEQYF.

This clonotype was found a few times. The chain has TRBV7-3 and TRBJ1-1; D remains ambiguous. Germline V gives CDR1 SGHTA, CDR2 FQGTGA. V dropped 6 bases and J dropped 5 bases, with 16 bases sitting between them. The CDR3 has 14 residues. The CDR3 loop reads CASSPRGLRTEAFF. The CDR3, as DNA: TGTGCCAGCAGTCCACGTGGGTTACGGACTGAAGCTTTCTTT. Supplemented by reference TRBV7-3 and TRBJ1-1, the full variable domain reads GAGVSQTPSNKVTEKGKYVELRCDPISGHTALYWYRQSLGQGPEFLIYFQGTGAADDSGLPNDRFFAVRPEGSVSTLKIQRTERGDSAVYLCASSPRGLRTEAFFGQGTRLTVV.

This clonotype was observed a few times. The chain links TRBV10-3 to TRBJ2-1; 9 bases line up with TRBD2. The V gene's germline CDR1 is ENHRY and CDR2 SYGVKD. The CDR3 length is 16 residues. V lost 3 bases to trimming and J lost 3 bases; unmatched junction nucleotides: 6. The CDR3 loop is CAISDPSGKNYNEQFF. DNA of the CDR3: TGTGCCATCAGTGATCCTAGCGGGAAAAACTACAATGAGCAGTTCTTC.

The V gene is TRBV29-1, the J gene TRBJ2-7; D is possibly TRBD1 or TRBD2 (5 bases each). V dropped 4 bases and J dropped 0 bases, with 16 bases sitting between them. The CDR3 has 15 residues. The germline V gene encodes CDR1 SQVTM and CDR2 ANQGSEA. The DNA of the CDR3 is TGCAGCGTTGTTCCCGGGGACGTTTCCTCCTACGAGCAGTACTTC. It translates to CSVVPGDVSSYEQYF.